The 3 T cell receptor beta chains below all came from one sample that was sequenced in a study of vaccination effects on CD4 cells after COVID-19. After more than 8 days in culture, the CD4+ T cells were isolated. The assay was immunoSEQ multiplex PCR, and TCRdb's table has in-frame clones only and misses some. The sample shows about 48,000 clones, approximately 61% of them seen only once. The antigens of these receptors remain unknown. The sample here was CD4+ T cells from PBMCs cultured without peptide, taken before COVID-19 vaccination. The source of these receptors is a human donor who received a COVID-19 vaccine.

Only a few counts were recorded for this clone. The rearrangement uses TRBV3-1 (or the pseudogene TRBV3-2) and TRBJ2-7, with D perhaps matching TRBD1 (6 bases). This CDR3 spans 16 amino acids. Looked up from germline, CDR1 is LGHDT and CDR2 is YNNKEL (reference sequence). Trimming stripped 0 bases from V and 3 bases from J, with 15 bases between. The CDR3 region is CASSQDLGQIYYEQYF. The CDR3 DNA follows: TGTGCCAGCAGCCAAGATCTCGGACAGATATACTACGAGCAGTACTTC.

The genes are TRBV7-9 and TRBJ2-2; no clear D gene. This CDR3 spans 14 amino acids. In germline, CDR1 is SEHNR, CDR2 FQNEAQ (reference sequence). V lost 6 bases to trimming and J lost 0 bases, with 8 bases between them. The CDR3 region has the DNA TGTGCCAGCAGAACTACCCCGAACACCGGGGAGCTGTTTTTT. It translates to CASRTTPNTGELFF.

The J gene is TRBJ2-2, the V gene TRBV12-3 or TRBV12-4; D uncertain. This CDR3 has 12 residues. V lost 1 base and J lost 7, with 4 bases in between. The CDR3 reads CASSLVVGELFF. CDR3 DNA sequence: TGTGCCAGCAGTTTAGTGGTCGGGGAGCTGTTTTTT.